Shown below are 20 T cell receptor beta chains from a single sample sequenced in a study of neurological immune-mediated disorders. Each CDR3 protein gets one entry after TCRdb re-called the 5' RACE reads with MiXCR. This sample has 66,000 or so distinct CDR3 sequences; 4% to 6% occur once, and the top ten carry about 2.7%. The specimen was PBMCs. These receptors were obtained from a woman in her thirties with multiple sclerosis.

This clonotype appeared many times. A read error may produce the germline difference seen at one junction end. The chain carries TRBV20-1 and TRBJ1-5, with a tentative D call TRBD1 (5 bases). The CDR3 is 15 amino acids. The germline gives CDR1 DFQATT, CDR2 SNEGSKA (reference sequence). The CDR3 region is CSATTGGAKGRPQNF. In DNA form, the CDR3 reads TGCAGTGCTACGACTGGTGGCGCCAAGGGGAGGCCCCAGAATTTT.

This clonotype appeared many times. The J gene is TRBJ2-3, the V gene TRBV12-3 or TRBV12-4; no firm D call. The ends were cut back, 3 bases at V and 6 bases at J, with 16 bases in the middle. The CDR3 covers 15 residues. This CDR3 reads CASSFESPTPDTQYF. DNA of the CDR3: TGTGCCAGCAGTTTTGAGAGCCCCACTCCGGATACGCAGTATTTT.

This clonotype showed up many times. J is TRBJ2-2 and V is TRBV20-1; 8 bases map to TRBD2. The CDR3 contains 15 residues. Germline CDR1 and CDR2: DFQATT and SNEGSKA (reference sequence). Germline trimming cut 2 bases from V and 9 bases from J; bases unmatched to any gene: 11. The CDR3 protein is CSARSGGGSLRELFF. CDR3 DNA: TGCAGTGCTAGATCGGGGGGGGGCAGTCTTAGGGAGCTGTTTTTT.

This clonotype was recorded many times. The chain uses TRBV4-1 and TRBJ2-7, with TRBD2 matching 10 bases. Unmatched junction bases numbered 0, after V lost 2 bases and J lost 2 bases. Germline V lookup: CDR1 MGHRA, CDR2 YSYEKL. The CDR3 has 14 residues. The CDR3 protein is CASSQTSGAYEQYF. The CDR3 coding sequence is TGCGCCAGCAGCCAAACTAGCGGGGCCTACGAGCAGTACTTC.

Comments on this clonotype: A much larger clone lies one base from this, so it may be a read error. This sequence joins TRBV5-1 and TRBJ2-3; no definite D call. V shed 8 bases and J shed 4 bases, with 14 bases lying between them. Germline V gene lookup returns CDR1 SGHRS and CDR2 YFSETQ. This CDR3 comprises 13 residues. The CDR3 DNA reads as TGCGCCAGTGGCAAGGGTAAGGCAGATACGCAGTATTTT. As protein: CASGKGKADTQYF.

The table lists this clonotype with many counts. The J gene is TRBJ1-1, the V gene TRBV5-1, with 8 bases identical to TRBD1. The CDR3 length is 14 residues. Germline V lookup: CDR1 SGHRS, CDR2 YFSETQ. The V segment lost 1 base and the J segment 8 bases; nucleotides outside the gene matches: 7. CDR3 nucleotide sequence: TGCGCCAGCAGCTTGACAGGGGGTGACAAAGAAGCTTTCTTT. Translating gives CASSLTGGDKEAFF.

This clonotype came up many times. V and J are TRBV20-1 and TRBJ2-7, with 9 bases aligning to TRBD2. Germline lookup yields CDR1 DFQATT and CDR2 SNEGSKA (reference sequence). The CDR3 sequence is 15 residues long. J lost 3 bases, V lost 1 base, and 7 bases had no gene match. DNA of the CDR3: TGCAGTGCTAGAGCCCCTAGCGGGACTTTCTACGAGCAGTACTTC. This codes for CSARAPSGTFYEQYF.

CDR3 in DNA: TGTGCCAGCAACGGACGGGCGCCATACTCCTCTGGAAACACCATATATTTT. Translation gives CASNGRAPYSSGNTIYF. This chain links TRBV6-2 or TRBV6-3 with TRBJ1-3; D is ambiguous. V shed 7 bases and J shed 0 bases, with 19 bases lying between them. CDR1 and CDR2 (germline): MNHEY, SVGEGT. The CDR3 runs to 17 residues.

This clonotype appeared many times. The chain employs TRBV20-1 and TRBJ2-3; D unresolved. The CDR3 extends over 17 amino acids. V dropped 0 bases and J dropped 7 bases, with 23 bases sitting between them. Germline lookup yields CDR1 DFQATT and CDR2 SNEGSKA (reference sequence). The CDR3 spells CSARESTPPLYRYTQYF. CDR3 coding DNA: TGCAGTGCTAGAGAATCCACCCCCCCCCTGTATAGGTATACGCAGTATTTT.

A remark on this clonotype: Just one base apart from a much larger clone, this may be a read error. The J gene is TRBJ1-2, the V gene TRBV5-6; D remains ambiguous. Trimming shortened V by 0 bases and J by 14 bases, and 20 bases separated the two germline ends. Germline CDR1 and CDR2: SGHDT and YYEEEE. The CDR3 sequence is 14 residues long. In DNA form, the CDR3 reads TGTGCCAGCAGCTTGGGAGTGAGCCGAAGATTGAAAACCTTC. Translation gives CASSLGVSRRLKTF.

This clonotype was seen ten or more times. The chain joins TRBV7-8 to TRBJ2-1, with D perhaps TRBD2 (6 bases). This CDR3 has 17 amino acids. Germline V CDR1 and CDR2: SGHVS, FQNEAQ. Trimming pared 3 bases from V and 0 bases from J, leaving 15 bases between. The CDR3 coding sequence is TGTGCCAGCAGCTTGGGCGACGGCGGGGACTCCTACAATGAGCAGTTCTTC. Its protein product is CASSLGDGGDSYNEQFF.

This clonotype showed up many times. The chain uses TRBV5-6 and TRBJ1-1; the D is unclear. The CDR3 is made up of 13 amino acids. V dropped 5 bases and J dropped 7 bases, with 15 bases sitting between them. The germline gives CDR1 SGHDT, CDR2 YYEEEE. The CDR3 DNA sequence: TGTGCCAGCAGTTTAAATCCCCAACTTGAAGCTTTCTTT. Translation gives CASSLNPQLEAFF.

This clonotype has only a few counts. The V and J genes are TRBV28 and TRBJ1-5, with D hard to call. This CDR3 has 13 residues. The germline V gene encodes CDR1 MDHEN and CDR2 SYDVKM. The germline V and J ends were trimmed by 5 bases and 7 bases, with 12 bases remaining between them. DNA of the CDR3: TGTGCCAGCAGTCAAGAACAGCACCAGCCCCAGCATTTT. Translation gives CASSQEQHQPQHF.

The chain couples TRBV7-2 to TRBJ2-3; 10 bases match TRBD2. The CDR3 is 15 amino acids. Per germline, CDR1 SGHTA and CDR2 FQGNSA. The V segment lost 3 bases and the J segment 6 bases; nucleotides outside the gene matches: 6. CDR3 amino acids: CASSFTSGARDTQYF. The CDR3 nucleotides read TGTGCCAGCAGCTTCACTAGCGGGGCGCGGGATACGCAGTATTTT.

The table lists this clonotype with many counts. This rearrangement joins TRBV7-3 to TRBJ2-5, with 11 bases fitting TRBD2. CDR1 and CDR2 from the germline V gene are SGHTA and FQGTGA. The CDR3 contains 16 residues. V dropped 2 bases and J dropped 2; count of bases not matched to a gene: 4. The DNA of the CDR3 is TGTGCCAGCAGCTTACTAGCGGGGGGCCCTCAAGAGACCCAGTACTTC. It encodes CASSLLAGGPQETQYF.

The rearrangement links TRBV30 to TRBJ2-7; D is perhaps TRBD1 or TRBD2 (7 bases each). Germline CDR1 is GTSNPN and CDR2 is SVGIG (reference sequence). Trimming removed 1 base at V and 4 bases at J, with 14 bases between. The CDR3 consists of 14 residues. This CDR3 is CAWSAGGGSYEQYF. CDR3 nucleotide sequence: TGTGCCTGGAGTGCAGGGGGGGGGAGTTACGAGCAGTACTTC.

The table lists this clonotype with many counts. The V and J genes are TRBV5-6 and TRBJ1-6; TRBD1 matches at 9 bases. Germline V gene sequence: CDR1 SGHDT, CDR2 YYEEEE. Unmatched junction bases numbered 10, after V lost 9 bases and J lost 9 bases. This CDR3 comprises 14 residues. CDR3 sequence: CATKSGTGSSPLHF. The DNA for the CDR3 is TGTGCCACGAAATCCGGGACAGGGAGTTCACCCCTCCACTTT.

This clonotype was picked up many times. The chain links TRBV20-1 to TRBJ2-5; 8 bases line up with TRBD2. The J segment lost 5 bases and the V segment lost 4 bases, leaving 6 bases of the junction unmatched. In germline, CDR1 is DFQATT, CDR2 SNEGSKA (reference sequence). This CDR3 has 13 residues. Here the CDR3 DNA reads TGCAGTGCTACCGGACTAGCTGGGGAGACCCAGTACTTC. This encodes CSATGLAGETQYF.

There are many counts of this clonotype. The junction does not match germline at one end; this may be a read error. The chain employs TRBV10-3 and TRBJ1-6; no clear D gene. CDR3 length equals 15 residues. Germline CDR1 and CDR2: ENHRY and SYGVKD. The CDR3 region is CAISKAQWDNSPLNF. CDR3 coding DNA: TGTGCCATCAGTAAGGCCCAGTGGGATAATTCACCCCTCAACTTT.

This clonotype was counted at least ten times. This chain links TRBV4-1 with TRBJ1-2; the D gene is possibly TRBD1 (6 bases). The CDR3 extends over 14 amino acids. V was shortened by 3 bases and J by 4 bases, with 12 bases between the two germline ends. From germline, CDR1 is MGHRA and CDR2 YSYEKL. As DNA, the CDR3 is TGCGCCAGCAGCCAGCCGGGGGCCAGCTATGGCTACACCTTC. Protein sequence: CASSQPGASYGYTF.